Listed below are T cell receptor beta chains from one sample, sequenced in a study of cytomegalovirus exposure and HLA in healthy donors. TCRdb's table, derived via immunoSEQ multiplex PCR, lists solely in-frame clones and lacks some. The sample yields over 150,000 clones, about 71% seen once. The source material was PBMCs. The receptor set was obtained from a woman aged 25 to 39 in good health and CMV-seronegative. Each CDR3 is given with its conserved first and last residue. D genes are given only for firm matches. Some rows have no size entry. The others give once, few or many, or a class for an expanded clone.

CDR3 length,J gene,V gene,clone size,D gene,CDR3 protein,CDR3 DNA
13,TRBJ1-6,TRBV4-2,.,.,CASSQEARSPLHF,TGTGCCAGCAGCCAAGAGGCCCGATCACCCCTCCACTTT
15,TRBJ2-1,TRBV6-4,.,TRBD2,CASSLAGGGLNEQFF,TGTGCCAGCAGTCTCGCGGGAGGAGGATTGAATGAGCAGTTCTTC
15,TRBJ2-7,TRBV19,once,.,CASSIGQDTTYEQYF,TGTGCCAGTAGTATAGGACAGGATACAACCTACGAGCAGTACTTC
14,TRBJ2-7,TRBV5-4,.,TRBD1,CASSLEGAYYEQYF,TGTGCCAGCAGCTTGGAGGGGGCCTACTACGAGCAGTACTTC
16,TRBJ2-2,TRBV4-3,.,.,CASSQQGLSNTGELFF,TGCGCCAGCAGCCAACAAGGACTTTCGAACACCGGGGAGCTGTTTTTT
14,TRBJ2-5,TRBV7-9,.,.,CASSLARILETQYF,TGTGCCAGCAGCTTAGCCAGGATCTTGGAGACCCAGTACTTC
16,TRBJ2-7,TRBV6-6,.,.,CASSYSEALSSYEQYF,TGTGCCAGCAGTTACTCAGAAGCGCTCAGCTCCTACGAGCAGTACTTC
15,TRBJ1-1,TRBV18,once,.,CASSPFDSSNTEAFF,TGTGCCAGCTCACCATTCGACAGCTCGAACACTGAAGCTTTCTTT
16,TRBJ2-3,TRBV5-6,once,TRBD2,CASSSTGGARTDTQYF,TGTGCCAGCAGCTCAACCGGGGGGGCGCGAACAGATACGCAGTATTTT
14,TRBJ2-7,TRBV6-1,.,.,CASSPRTASYEQYF,TGTGCCAGCAGTCCCCGGACTGCTTCCTACGAGCAGTACTTC